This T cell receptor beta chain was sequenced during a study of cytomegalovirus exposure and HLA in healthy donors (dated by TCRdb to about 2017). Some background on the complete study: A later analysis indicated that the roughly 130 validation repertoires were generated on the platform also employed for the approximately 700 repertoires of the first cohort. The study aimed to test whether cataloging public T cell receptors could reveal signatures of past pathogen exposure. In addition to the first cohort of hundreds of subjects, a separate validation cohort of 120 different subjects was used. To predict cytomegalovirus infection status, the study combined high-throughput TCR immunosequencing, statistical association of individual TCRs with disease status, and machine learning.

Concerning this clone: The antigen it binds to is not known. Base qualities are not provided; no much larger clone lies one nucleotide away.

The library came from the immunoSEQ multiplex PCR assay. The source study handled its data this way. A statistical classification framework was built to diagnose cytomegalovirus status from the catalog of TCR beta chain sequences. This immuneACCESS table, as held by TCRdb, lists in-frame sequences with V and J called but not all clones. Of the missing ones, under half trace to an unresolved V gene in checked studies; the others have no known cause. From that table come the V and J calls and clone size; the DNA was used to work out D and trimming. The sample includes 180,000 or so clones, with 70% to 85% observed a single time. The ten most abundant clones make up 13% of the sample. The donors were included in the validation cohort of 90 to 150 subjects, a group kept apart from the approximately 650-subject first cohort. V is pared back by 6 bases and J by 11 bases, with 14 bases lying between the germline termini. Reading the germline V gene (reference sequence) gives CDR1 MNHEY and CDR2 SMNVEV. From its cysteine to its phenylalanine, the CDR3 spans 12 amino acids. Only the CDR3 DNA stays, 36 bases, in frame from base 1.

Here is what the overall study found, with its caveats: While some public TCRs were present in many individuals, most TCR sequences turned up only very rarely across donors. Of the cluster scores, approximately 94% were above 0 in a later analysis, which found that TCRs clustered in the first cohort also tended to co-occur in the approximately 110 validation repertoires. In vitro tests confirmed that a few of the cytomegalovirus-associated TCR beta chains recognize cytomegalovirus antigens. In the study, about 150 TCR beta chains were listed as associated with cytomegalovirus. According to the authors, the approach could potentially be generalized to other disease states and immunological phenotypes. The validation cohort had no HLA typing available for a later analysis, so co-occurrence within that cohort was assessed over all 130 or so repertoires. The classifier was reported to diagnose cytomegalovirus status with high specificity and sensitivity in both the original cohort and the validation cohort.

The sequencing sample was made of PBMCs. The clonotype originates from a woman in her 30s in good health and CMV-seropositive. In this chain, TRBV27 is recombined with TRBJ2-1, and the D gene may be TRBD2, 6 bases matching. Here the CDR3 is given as CASRSGVTKQFF. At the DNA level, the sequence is TGTGCCAGCAGATCGGGGGTGACGAAGCAGTTCTTC.